This TCR beta chain is from a study of cytotoxic CD8 clonotypes in ibrutinib-treated CLL. Study background: Partial response occurred in 24 patients and complete response in 2; at median approximately 70 months, approximately 14 remained remitted and approximately twelve progressed. The average sample held roughly 250,000 productive templates and 87,000 or so productive rearrangements.

The repertoire was sequenced with immunoSEQ multiplex PCR; TCRdb's copy has only in-frame clones and lacks some. The data contain about 160,000 clones, 88% of them singletons. General observations from the study: Public clonotypes occurred uncommonly; on treatment, they contracted or remained stable.

The CDR3 has 15 residues. Looked up from germline, CDR1 is MNHNS and CDR2 is SASEGT. As regards this clone: Its antigen is undetermined. The junction differs from germline at one of its ends, possibly a read error.

V is TRBV6-1 and J is TRBJ1-5; 9 nucleotides agree with TRBD1. This sample comprised PBMCs, obtained at disease progression, from a patient treated with ibrutinib. This TCR derives from a human donor with chronic lymphocytic leukemia. CDR3 protein: CTSTLTGGPNQPQHF. CDR3 nucleotides: TGTACCAGCACCCTTACAGGGGGCCCTAATCAGCCCCAGCATTTT.